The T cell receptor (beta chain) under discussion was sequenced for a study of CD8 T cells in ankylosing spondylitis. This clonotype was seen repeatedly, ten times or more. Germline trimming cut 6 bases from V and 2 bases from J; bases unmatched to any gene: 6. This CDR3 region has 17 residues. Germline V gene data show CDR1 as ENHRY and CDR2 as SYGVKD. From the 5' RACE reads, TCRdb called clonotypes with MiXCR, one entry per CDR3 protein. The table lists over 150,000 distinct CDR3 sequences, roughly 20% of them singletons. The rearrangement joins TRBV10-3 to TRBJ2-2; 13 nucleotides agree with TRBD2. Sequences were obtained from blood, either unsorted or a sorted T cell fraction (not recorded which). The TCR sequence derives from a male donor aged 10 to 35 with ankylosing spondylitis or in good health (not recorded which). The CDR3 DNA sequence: TGTGCCATCAGGCGACTAGCGGGAGGATCTAACACCGGGGAGCTGTTTTTT. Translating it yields CAIRRLAGGSNTGELFF.